Following are 4 T cell receptor beta chains from one sample sequenced in a study of cytomegalovirus exposure and HLA in healthy donors. Primers: 60 Vbeta forward and 13 Jbeta reverse. Produced via immunoSEQ multiplex PCR; TCRdb's table is partial and in-frame only. The sample lists over 130,000 clones, roughly four fifths occurring once. The material sequenced was PBMCs. These receptors all stem from a male donor in good health and CMV-seronegative.

This chain links TRBV27 with TRBJ1-1; D uncertain. The CDR3 loop spans 12 amino acids. The germline V gene encodes CDR1 MNHEY and CDR2 SMNVEV (reference sequence). V was clipped by 7 bases and J by 1 base, with 7 bases between them. CDR3 nucleotides: TGTGCCAGCAAACACCCGAACACTGAAGCTTTCTTT. It codes for CASKHPNTEAFF.

This chain links TRBV20-1 with TRBJ2-2; D is ambiguous. The CDR3 sequence is 11 residues long. Per germline, CDR1 DFQATT and CDR2 SNEGSKA (reference sequence). The V gene lost 3 bases and the J gene lost 8 bases, with 7 bases spanning the gap. This chain's CDR3 is CSASHFGELFF. CDR3 nucleotide sequence: TGCAGTGCTAGTCACTTTGGGGAGCTGTTTTTT.

This sequence joins TRBV10-1 and TRBJ2-3; 7 nucleotides match TRBD2. The CDR3 is made up of 14 amino acids. Trimming at V came to 8 bases and at J to 0 bases, leaving 5 bases not matched to a gene. Germline CDR1 is WNHNN and CDR2 is SYGVQD (reference sequence). The CDR3 spells CASSSGTSTDTQYF. Here the CDR3 DNA reads TGCGCCAGCTCTAGCGGAACTAGCACAGATACGCAGTATTTT.

The V gene is TRBV4-3, the J gene TRBJ2-5; 9 nucleotides agree with TRBD1. V lost 4 bases and J lost 3; bases outside the gene matches: 12. Germline CDR1 and CDR2: LGHNA and YSLEER. The CDR3 extends over 17 amino acids. The CDR3 bases are TGCGCCAGCAGCCCGAAACTCTCCGGGACAGGGAAAGAGACCCAGTACTTC. Translation: CASSPKLSGTGKETQYF.